A selection of T cell receptor beta chains follows, all from one sample in a study of Ad26.COV2.S vaccination and SARS-CoV-2 variants. Only in-frame clones appear in the TCRdb table, and some are missing; sequencing was by immunoSEQ multiplex PCR. The sample consists of roughly 270,000 clones, around 87% of them appearing once. The sequenced sample was peripheral blood, obtained in a trial of Ad26.COV2.S vaccine versus placebo. Source of these receptors: a person between 18 and 60 years old who received the Ad26.COV2.S COVID-19 vaccine or a placebo. Each CDR3 is given with its conserved first and last residue. Each record gives: clone size, V gene, D gene, J gene, CDR3 protein, CDR3 DNA. D genes are given only for firm matches. The size of a clone is reported for some rows only, either as once, few or many, or as a class for expanded clones.

abundance: -; v_gene: TRBV12-3/TRBV12-4; d_gene: -; j_gene: TRBJ2-7; CDR3aa: CASSGGKTYEQYF; CDR3nt: TGTGCCAGCAGTGGCGGCAAGACCTACGAGCAGTACTTC
abundance: -; v_gene: TRBV2; d_gene: TRBD2; j_gene: TRBJ2-7; CDR3aa: CASSVAGASYEQYF; CDR3nt: TGTGCCAGCAGTGTAGCGGGGGCCTCCTACGAGCAGTACTTC
abundance: -; v_gene: TRBV19; d_gene: -; j_gene: TRBJ2-2; CDR3aa: CASRHPGRNTGELFF; CDR3nt: TGTGCCAGTAGACACCCGGGACGTAACACCGGGGAGCTGTTTTTT
abundance: -; v_gene: TRBV5-1; d_gene: TRBD1; j_gene: TRBJ2-7; CDR3aa: CASSLGQGDEQYF; CDR3nt: TGCGCCAGCAGCTTAGGACAGGGAGACGAGCAGTACTTC
abundance: -; v_gene: TRBV5-4; d_gene: -; j_gene: TRBJ1-2; CDR3aa: CASSHSAAYGYTF; CDR3nt: TGTGCCAGCAGCCACTCCGCGGCTTATGGCTACACCTTC
abundance: -; v_gene: TRBV7-9; d_gene: -; j_gene: TRBJ2-7; CDR3aa: CASSLAVAAPYEQYF; CDR3nt: TGTGCCAGCAGCTTAGCTGTTGCAGCTCCCTACGAGCAGTACTTC
abundance: -; v_gene: TRBV5-1; d_gene: -; j_gene: TRBJ2-2; CDR3aa: CASSLNGGGAGGELFF; CDR3nt: TGCGCCAGCAGCTTGAATGGAGGGGGCGCCGGCGGGGAGCTGTTTTTT
abundance: -; v_gene: TRBV15; d_gene: -; j_gene: TRBJ2-7; CDR3aa: CATSRDPTAYEQYF; CDR3nt: TGTGCCACCAGCAGAGATCCGACCGCCTACGAGCAGTACTTC
abundance: -; v_gene: TRBV28; d_gene: TRBD1; j_gene: TRBJ2-2; CDR3aa: CASKYGTGQTGELFF; CDR3nt: TGTGCCAGCAAATACGGGACAGGGCAAACCGGGGAGCTGTTTTTT
abundance: -; v_gene: TRBV5-4; d_gene: TRBD2; j_gene: TRBJ2-7; CDR3aa: CASSLRGEGGEQYF; CDR3nt: TGTGCCAGCAGCTTGCGGGGGGAAGGAGGCGAGCAGTACTTC
abundance: -; v_gene: TRBV29-1; d_gene: -; j_gene: TRBJ1-1; CDR3aa: CSGQVGMNTEAFF; CDR3nt: TGCAGCGGACAGGTGGGAATGAACACTGAAGCTTTCTTT
abundance: -; v_gene: TRBV11-2; d_gene: -; j_gene: TRBJ2-2; CDR3aa: CASRLTLTGELFF; CDR3nt: TGTGCCAGCCGACTTACACTAACCGGGGAGCTGTTTTTT
abundance: -; v_gene: TRBV5-6; d_gene: -; j_gene: TRBJ2-5; CDR3aa: CASPPGETQYF; CDR3nt: TGTGCCAGCCCCCCCGGAGAGACCCAGTACTTC
abundance: few; v_gene: TRBV28; d_gene: TRBD1; j_gene: TRBJ1-2; CDR3aa: CASSLTDRGGGYTF; CDR3nt: TGTGCCAGCAGTCTTACGGACAGGGGGGGTGGCTACACCTTC
abundance: -; v_gene: TRBV7-9; d_gene: -; j_gene: TRBJ1-1; CDR3aa: CASSLGLEGRPEAFF; CDR3nt: TGTGCCAGCAGCTTAGGTCTGGAGGGACGGCCTGAAGCTTTCTTT
abundance: -; v_gene: TRBV7-9; d_gene: -; j_gene: TRBJ2-3; CDR3aa: CASSLGWDSSTDTQYF; CDR3nt: TGTGCCAGCAGCTTAGGGTGGGACTCTAGCACAGATACGCAGTATTTT
abundance: once; v_gene: TRBV19; d_gene: TRBD1; j_gene: TRBJ1-4; CDR3aa: CASTRAGQGSAWEKLFF; CDR3nt: TGTGCCAGTACCAGAGCGGGACAGGGGTCTGCTTGGGAAAAACTGTTTTTT
abundance: -; v_gene: TRBV27; d_gene: TRBD2; j_gene: TRBJ2-5; CDR3aa: CASRHLAGGPGETQYF; CDR3nt: TGTGCCAGCAGACATCTAGCGGGAGGGCCGGGGGAGACCCAGTACTTC
abundance: -; v_gene: TRBV5-4; d_gene: -; j_gene: TRBJ1-2; CDR3aa: CASSLSGARGYTF; CDR3nt: TGTGCCAGCAGCTTGTCAGGGGCGCGTGGCTACACCTTC
abundance: -; v_gene: TRBV4-3; d_gene: -; j_gene: TRBJ2-3; CDR3aa: CASSQGVGHTDTQYF; CDR3nt: TGCGCCAGCAGCCAAGGGGTGGGGCACACAGATACGCAGTATTTT
abundance: -; v_gene: TRBV12-5; d_gene: -; j_gene: TRBJ2-1; CDR3aa: CASGLVPQSRDEQFF; CDR3nt: TGTGCTAGTGGTTTGGTACCCCAAAGCAGGGATGAGCAGTTCTTC
abundance: -; v_gene: TRBV11-2; d_gene: -; j_gene: TRBJ1-5; CDR3aa: CASSLGPYSNQPQHF; CDR3nt: TGTGCCAGCAGCTTAGGTCCATATAGCAATCAGCCCCAGCATTTT
abundance: -; v_gene: TRBV24-1; d_gene: TRBD1; j_gene: TRBJ1-5; CDR3aa: CATRTGTGNQPQHF; CDR3nt: TGTGCCACCCGGACAGGGACAGGCAATCAGCCCCAGCATTTT
abundance: -; v_gene: TRBV25-1; d_gene: -; j_gene: TRBJ2-5; CDR3aa: CASSASGAVETQYF; CDR3nt: TGTGCCAGCAGTGCCTCAGGGGCGGTAGAGACCCAGTACTTC
abundance: -; v_gene: TRBV6-5; d_gene: -; j_gene: TRBJ1-2; CDR3aa: CASKTGGNVNYGYTF; CDR3nt: TGTGCCAGCAAGACGGGGGGGAACGTTAACTATGGCTACACCTTC
abundance: -; v_gene: TRBV6-5; d_gene: -; j_gene: TRBJ1-5; CDR3aa: CASRTGNNQPQHF; CDR3nt: TGTGCCAGCAGAACAGGGAATAATCAGCCCCAGCATTTT
abundance: -; v_gene: TRBV6-5; d_gene: -; j_gene: TRBJ2-1; CDR3aa: CASRSHGNEQFF; CDR3nt: TGTGCCAGCCGAAGTCACGGGAATGAGCAGTTCTTC
abundance: once; v_gene: TRBV30; d_gene: -; j_gene: TRBJ1-3; CDR3aa: CAQTGSSGNTIYF; CDR3nt: TGTGCCCAAACAGGATCCTCTGGAAACACCATATATTTT
abundance: -; v_gene: TRBV29-1; d_gene: -; j_gene: TRBJ1-4; CDR3aa: CSVEVAGTPVRLFF; CDR3nt: TGCAGCGTTGAAGTAGCAGGTACCCCTGTTAGGCTGTTTTTT
abundance: once; v_gene: TRBV25-1; d_gene: TRBD1; j_gene: TRBJ2-7; CDR3aa: CASNPGQGSYEQYF; CDR3nt: TGTGCCAGCAACCCCGGACAGGGTTCCTACGAGCAGTACTTC
abundance: -; v_gene: TRBV7-2; d_gene: TRBD2; j_gene: TRBJ2-1; CDR3aa: CASSTQAGPSYNEQFF; CDR3nt: TGTGCCAGCAGCACCCAAGCGGGACCCTCCTACAATGAGCAGTTCTTC
abundance: -; v_gene: TRBV11-2; d_gene: -; j_gene: TRBJ1-2; CDR3aa: CASSLGGGPGYTF; CDR3nt: TGTGCCAGCAGCTTAGGAGGGGGTCCTGGCTACACCTTC
abundance: few; v_gene: TRBV3-1/TRBV3-2; d_gene: -; j_gene: TRBJ2-3; CDR3aa: CASSGGQRNTQYF; CDR3nt: TGTGCCAGCAGCGGGGGCCAGCGAAATACGCAGTATTTT
abundance: -; v_gene: TRBV21-1; d_gene: -; j_gene: TRBJ1-2; CDR3aa: CASSKGRTGINYGYTF; CDR3nt: TGTGCCAGCAGCAAAGGGAGGACCGGAATCAACTATGGCTACACCTTC
abundance: once; v_gene: TRBV7-2; d_gene: -; j_gene: TRBJ2-3; CDR3aa: CASSLGIWGPSTDTQYF; CDR3nt: TGTGCCAGCAGCTTAGGTATCTGGGGGCCCAGCACAGATACGCAGTATTTT
abundance: -; v_gene: TRBV6-2/TRBV6-3; d_gene: TRBD2; j_gene: TRBJ2-3; CDR3aa: CASSYMREFFPDTQYF; CDR3nt: TGTGCCAGCAGTTACATGCGGGAGTTTTTCCCAGATACGCAGTATTTT
abundance: -; v_gene: TRBV7-8; d_gene: -; j_gene: TRBJ1-1; CDR3aa: CASSLVGGAGENTEAFF; CDR3nt: TGTGCCAGCAGCTTAGTCGGAGGGGCTGGGGAGAACACTGAAGCTTTCTTT
abundance: -; v_gene: TRBV3-1/TRBV3-2; d_gene: -; j_gene: TRBJ1-5; CDR3aa: CASSQGGSNQPQHF; CDR3nt: TGTGCCAGCAGCCAGGGGGGGAGCAATCAGCCCCAGCATTTT
abundance: -; v_gene: TRBV12-3/TRBV12-4; d_gene: TRBD1; j_gene: TRBJ1-2; CDR3aa: CASSHDRAYGYTF; CDR3nt: TGTGCCAGCAGCCACGACAGGGCCTATGGCTACACCTTC
abundance: once; v_gene: TRBV7-9; d_gene: -; j_gene: TRBJ1-1; CDR3aa: CASSLELSWAEAFF; CDR3nt: TGTGCCAGCAGCTTAGAACTCTCTTGGGCTGAAGCTTTCTTT